A single sample gave rise to the 27 T cell receptor beta chains below, sequenced in a study of early stage breast cancer tumors. Using immunoSEQ multiplex PCR, the repertoire was profiled, and TCRdb retains in-frame clones only, with some absent. Among 6,000 to 10,000 clones listed, more than 50% were seen once. Sequenced: breast tumor tissue. The receptor set was obtained from a person aged 65 to 85 with breast cancer.

The chain links TRBV20-1 to TRBJ2-7; D is unresolved. Germline V gene sequence: CDR1 DFQATT, CDR2 SNEGSKA (reference sequence). This CDR3 contains 11 residues. The V and J ends lost 3 bases and 5 bases respectively, with 8 bases between them. The chain's CDR3 is CSASKSNEQYF. The CDR3 region has the DNA TGCAGTGCTAGTAAGAGTAACGAGCAGTACTTC.

This rearrangement joins TRBV5-1 to TRBJ1-1; the match to TRBD1 covers 8 bases. CDR1 SGHRS and CDR2 YFSETQ come from the germline V gene. Trimming at V came to 2 bases and at J to 1 base, leaving 4 bases not matched to a gene. The CDR3 covers 15 residues. CDR3 region: CASSFQGAGNTEAFF. CDR3 DNA: TGCGCCAGCAGCTTTCAGGGGGCCGGGAACACTGAAGCTTTCTTT.

DNA of the CDR3: TGTGCCAGCAGCCAGGGACTAGCGGGGGGACTTGAGCAGTACTTC. Translation: CASSQGLAGGLEQYF. J is TRBJ2-7 and V is TRBV5-6; 15 bases are shared with TRBD2. Germline loops: CDR1 SGHDT, CDR2 YYEEEE. This CDR3 region has 15 residues. With V trimmed by 4 bases and J by 7 bases, 6 bases remained unmatched.

The CDR3 DNA reads TGTGCCAGCAGCGAGACAGGGGTTTCACCCCTCCACTTT. It specifies CASSETGVSPLHF. The chain combines TRBV6-1 with TRBJ1-6; TRBD1 agrees at 8 bases. V was pared by 6 bases and J by 9 bases, with 4 bases of the junction left unmatched. The CDR3 length is 13 residues. The germline CDR1 and CDR2 sequences are MNHNS and SASEGT.

The V and J genes are TRBV28 and TRBJ1-5, with no clear D. Germline V CDR1 and CDR2: MDHEN, SYDVKM. The CDR3 totals 16 residues. Between the trimmed V and J ends, which lost 2 bases and 0 bases, there was a span of 11 bases. The CDR3 protein is CASSLEGSYSNQPQHF. DNA of the CDR3: TGTGCCAGCAGTTTAGAGGGTTCCTATAGCAATCAGCCCCAGCATTTT.

This chain joins TRBV7-8 and TRBJ2-5, with 8 bases that match TRBD1. CDR3 size: 15 residues. Germline V CDR1 and CDR2: SGHVS, FQNEAQ. Trimming cost V 5 bases and J 5 bases; bases outside gene matches: 10. Here the CDR3 reads CASSQTTGAGETQYF. The CDR3 nucleotides read TGTGCCAGCAGCCAAACGACAGGGGCTGGGGAGACCCAGTACTTC. Complete variable domain (other parts from reference TRBV7-8 and TRBJ2-5): GAGVSQSPRYKVAKRGQDVALRCDPISGHVSLFWYQQALGQGPEFLTYFQNEAQLDKSGLPSDRFFAERPEGSVSTLKIQRTQQEDSAVYLCASSQTTGAGETQYFGPGTRLLVL.

The J gene is TRBJ2-7, the V gene TRBV7-8, with 7 nucleotides matching TRBD1. This CDR3 spans 14 amino acids. From germline, CDR1 is SGHVS and CDR2 FQNEAQ. Unmatched junction bases numbered 6, after V lost 4 bases and J lost 3 bases. The DNA for the CDR3 is TGTGCCAGCAGCTCCCCGGGACAGCTCTACGAGCAGTACTTC. Its translation: CASSSPGQLYEQYF.

Written as DNA, the CDR3 is TGTGCCAGCAGTTTACAGGGGTGGGGGACTGAAGCTTTCTTT. Encoded protein: CASSLQGWGTEAFF. This chain joins TRBV27 and TRBJ1-1; a weak D match, TRBD1 (6 bases). This CDR3 is built from 14 residues. V lost 2 bases, J lost 5 bases, and 12 bases lay in between. Germline CDR1 is MNHEY and CDR2 is SMNVEV (reference sequence).

The V call is TRBV6-1, the J call TRBJ2-3; 7 bases are a match to TRBD2. V dropped 2 bases and J dropped 4; count of bases not matched to a gene: 9. The germline V gene encodes CDR1 MNHNS and CDR2 SASEGT. This CDR3 is 16 amino acids long. In DNA form, the CDR3 reads TGTGCCAGCAGTGAACTGGGGGGGGGACGGGCAGATACGCAGTATTTT. Its protein product is CASSELGGGRADTQYF.

In this sample, this clone turned up a few times. The chain combines TRBV2 with TRBJ1-2; D is perhaps TRBD1 (6 bases). The V end lost 3 bases, the J end lost 4 bases, and 15 bases lay between the germline ends. The length of the CDR3 is 15 residues. Germline V gene sequence: CDR1 SNHLY, CDR2 FYNNEI. This CDR3 reads CASSESGGAGYGYTF. The CDR3 nucleotides are TGTGCCAGCAGTGAGAGTGGGGGCGCAGGCTATGGCTACACCTTC.

V usage is TRBV28 and J usage is TRBJ2-5; tentatively, D is TRBD1 (6 bases). The J call is in doubt because the DNA end fits TRBJ2-7 better. Looked up from germline, CDR1 is MDHEN and CDR2 is SYDVKM. The CDR3 consists of 14 residues. The CDR3 here is CASSPSLGGHEQYF. For the CDR3, the DNA is TGTGCCAGCAGTCCCTCCTTAGGGGGACACGAGCAGTACTTC.

The V call is TRBV6-4, the J call TRBJ2-2, with 10 nucleotides matching TRBD2. Germline V lookup: CDR1 MRHNA, CDR2 SNTAGT. V lost 6 bases and J lost 6; bases outside the gene matches: 7. The CDR3 is made up of 15 amino acids. CDR3 protein: CASSPGSGGAGELFF. CDR3 nucleotides: TGTGCCAGCAGCCCCGGGAGCGGGGGGGCCGGGGAGCTGTTTTTT.

The V call is TRBV19, the J call TRBJ2-4; weak D call: TRBD2 (6 bases). CDR3 length equals 17 residues. Per the germline V gene, CDR1 is LNHDA and CDR2 is SQIVND (reference sequence). The ends were cut back, 1 base at V and 0 bases at J, with 13 bases in the middle. Written as DNA, the CDR3 is TGTGCCAGTAGTATAGCCTCCGGGACTTTAGCCAAAAACATTCAGTACTTC. This gives the protein CASSIASGTLAKNIQYF.

This rearrangement joins TRBV6-7 to TRBJ1-1, with D possibly matching TRBD1 (6 bases). TRBV6-7 is an ORF for which the function is uncertain. The CDR3 covers 13 residues. V lost 11 bases to trimming and J lost 0 bases, with 13 bases between them. CDR3 residues: CAWSTGMNTEAFF. CDR3 bases: TGTGCCTGGTCGACAGGAATGAACACTGAAGCTTTCTTT.

This clone was observed once. This chain uses TRBV19 with TRBJ2-5; TRBD1 matches at 10 bases. CDR1 and CDR2 (germline): LNHDA, SQIVND (reference sequence). The CDR3 spans 16 residues. J gave up 3 bases and V 3 bases, and 7 bases lay outside the gene matches. The CDR3: CASSIRRTGGKETQYF. The DNA of the CDR3 is TGTGCCAGTAGTATTAGGAGGACAGGGGGTAAAGAGACCCAGTACTTC.

The chain recombines TRBV19 with TRBJ1-2, with 7 bases aligning to TRBD1. After removal of 7 bases from V and 7 bases from J, the junction contained 15 bases not matched to a gene. The CDR3 extends over 15 amino acids. Germline V gene lookup returns CDR1 LNHDA and CDR2 SQIVND (reference sequence). The CDR3 nucleotides are TGTGCCAGTAAGATCGACAGGGCTTCTATGGGTGGCTACACCTTC. Translating gives CASKIDRASMGGYTF.

The chain has TRBV5-4 and TRBJ2-5; 9 bases are shared with TRBD2. Germline CDR1 is SGHNT and CDR2 is YYREEE (reference sequence). The CDR3 contains 16 residues. V trimming: 6 bases; J trimming: 5 bases; junction bases outside the gene matches: 14. The DNA of the CDR3 is TGTGCCAGCACCCTCGGGCGGGGGGGCGGACGGGAGACCCAGTACTTC. It codes for CASTLGRGGGRETQYF.

CDR3 nucleotides: TGTGCCAGCAGCTCTGAAAGAGGGTACGAGCAGTACTTC. Translating it yields CASSSERGYEQYF. This sequence joins TRBV7-9 and TRBJ2-7, with D possibly TRBD2 on 5 matching bases. There are 13 residues in the CDR3. CDR1 and CDR2 from the germline V gene are SEHNR and FQNEAQ (reference sequence). V was clipped by 4 bases and J by 4 bases, with 11 bases between them. The complete variable domain, with remaining parts taken from reference TRBV7-9 and TRBJ2-7, reads DTGVSQNPRHKITKRGQNVTFRCDPISEHNRLYWYRQTLGQGPEFLTYFQNEAQLEKSRLLSDRFSAERPKGSFSTLEIQRTEQGDSAMYLCASSSERGYEQYFGPGTRLTVT.

This clone was detected a few times. The V gene is TRBV30, the J gene TRBJ1-2; D gene uncertain. There are 15 residues in the CDR3. Germline assignment: CDR1 GTSNPN and CDR2 SVGIG (reference sequence). V was cut by 2 bases and J by 4 bases, with 17 bases left in between. CDR3 sequence reads: CAWSPPPTVTYGYTF. CDR3 coding DNA: TGTGCCTGGAGTCCCCCCCCTACAGTTACCTATGGCTACACCTTC.

The chain has TRBV5-4 and TRBJ2-1, with 10 bases identical to TRBD1. After removal of 4 bases from V and 6 bases from J, the junction contained 10 bases not matched to a gene. This CDR3 region has 16 residues. Germline values: CDR1 SGHNT, CDR2 YYREEE (reference sequence). CDR3 loop: CASSPPGDRGSNEQFF. The CDR3 coding sequence is TGTGCCAGCAGCCCCCCAGGGGACAGGGGATCCAATGAGCAGTTCTTC.

This clone occurred a few times. The chain uses TRBV6-1 and TRBJ1-6; D is ambiguous. Trimming stripped 4 bases from V and 14 bases from J, with 21 bases between. Germline CDR1 MNHNS, CDR2 SASEGT. This CDR3 has 15 amino acids. In DNA, the CDR3 is TGTGCCAGCAGTGCTACTGGAGGTCATCTTGGGGCCCTCCACTTT. It translates to CASSATGGHLGALHF.

The V gene is TRBV27, the J gene TRBJ1-1, with D possibly TRBD1 on 5 matching bases. The CDR3 extends over 14 amino acids. Deletions cut 5 bases from V and 2 bases from J, with 12 bases between. Germline V gives CDR1 MNHEY, CDR2 SMNVEV (reference sequence). CDR3 DNA: TGTGCCAGCAGTCCCAGGGCCCAAAACACTGAAGCTTTCTTT. It specifies CASSPRAQNTEAFF.

The CDR3 protein is CAWSVPRGGGETQYF. As DNA, the CDR3 is TGTGCCTGGAGTGTACCCCGGGGAGGGGGGGAGACCCAGTACTTC. The rearrangement joins TRBV30 to TRBJ2-5; D is possibly TRBD2 (7 bases). CDR1 is GTSNPN, CDR2 SVGIG, per germline (reference sequence). CDR3 size: 15 residues. V was clipped by 0 bases and J by 5 bases, with 16 bases between them.

The sample holds one count of this clone. V gene TRBV5-1 combines with J gene TRBJ2-6, with D possibly TRBD1 on 6 matching bases. The germline V and J ends were trimmed by 3 bases and 2 bases, with 9 bases remaining between them. Germline assignment: CDR1 SGHRS and CDR2 YFSETQ. This CDR3 has 15 amino acids. The CDR3 spells CASSSRTAGANVLTF. The CDR3 region has the DNA TGCGCCAGCAGCTCCCGGACAGCTGGGGCCAACGTCCTGACTTTC.

The gene calls are TRBV4-2 and TRBJ1-5; D gene unclear. Per the germline V gene, CDR1 is LGHNA and CDR2 is YNFKEQ. The V end was cut by 0 bases, the J end by 4 bases, with 10 bases between. This CDR3 region has 15 residues. CDR3 DNA: TGTGCCAGCAGCCAAGAATCAGGTTATAATCAGCCCCAGCATTTT. Encoded protein: CASSQESGYNQPQHF.

V and J are TRBV7-3 and TRBJ1-6; D uncertain. The CDR3 is made up of 14 amino acids. Germline V lookup: CDR1 SGHTA, CDR2 FQGTGA. Trimming shortened V by 0 bases and J by 7 bases, and 7 bases separated the two germline ends. The CDR3 region has the DNA TGTGCCAGCAGCTTAACGATCCAGAATTCACCCCTCCACTTT. This gives the protein CASSLTIQNSPLHF. Using reference TRBV7-3 and TRBJ1-6 for the parts outside the CDR3, the full variable domain is GAGVSQTPSNKVTEKGKYVELRCDPISGHTALYWYRQSLGQGPEFLIYFQGTGAADDSGLPNDRFFAVRPEGSVSTLKIQRTERGDSAVYLCASSLTIQNSPLHFGNGTRLTVT.

This clone was picked up one time. V usage is TRBV25-1 and J usage is TRBJ1-4, with 10 bases matching TRBD1. V shed 4 bases and J 8 bases; nucleotides not matched to a gene: 7. The germline V gene encodes CDR1 MGHDK and CDR2 SYGVNS. The CDR3 covers 15 residues. The CDR3 region has the DNA TGTGCCAGCAGTGGGGGACAGGGGTTAAACGAAAAACTGTTTTTT. Translating gives CASSGGQGLNEKLFF.